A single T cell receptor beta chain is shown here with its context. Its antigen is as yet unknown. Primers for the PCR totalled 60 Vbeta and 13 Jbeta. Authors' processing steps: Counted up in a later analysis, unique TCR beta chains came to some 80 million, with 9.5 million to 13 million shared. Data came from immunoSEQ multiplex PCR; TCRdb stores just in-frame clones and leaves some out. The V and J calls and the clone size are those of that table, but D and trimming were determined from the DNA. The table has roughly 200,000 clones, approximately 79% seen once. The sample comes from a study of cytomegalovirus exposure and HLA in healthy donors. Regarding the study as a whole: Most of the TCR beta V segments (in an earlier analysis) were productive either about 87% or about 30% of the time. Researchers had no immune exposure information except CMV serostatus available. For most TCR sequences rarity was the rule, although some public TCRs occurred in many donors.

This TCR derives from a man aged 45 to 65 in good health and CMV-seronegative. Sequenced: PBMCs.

CDR3 residues: CASRVGGSSYEQYF. The CDR3 region has the DNA TGTGCCAGCAGGGTGGGAGGTTCCTCCTACGAGCAGTACTTC. This sequence joins TRBV28 and TRBJ2-7, with D maybe TRBD2 (6 bases). The CDR3 is 14 amino acids. Germline CDR1 is MDHEN and CDR2 is SYDVKM. The V gene lost 6 bases and the J gene lost 0 bases, with 12 bases spanning the gap.